These T cell receptor beta chains were read from a single sample in a study of cytomegalovirus exposure and HLA in healthy donors. The protocol was immunoSEQ multiplex PCR, while the TCRdb copy is restricted to in-frame clones and leaves out a portion. The sample lists 150,000 to 200,000 clones; approximately 85% were seen once. Sequencing input: PBMCs. The source is a man aged 18 to 35 in good health and CMV-seropositive. Each CDR3 is given with its conserved first and last residue. The order of the fields is J gene, V gene, clone size, CDR3 protein. A clone size is listed for some rows: how often the clone was seen (once, few, many), or a class if it is expanded.

J gene: TRBJ2-7; V gene: TRBV5-1; clone size: NA; CDR3 protein: CASSSTGTGKAYEQYF
J gene: TRBJ1-5; V gene: TRBV15; clone size: NA; CDR3 protein: CATSRASLDSNQPQHF
J gene: TRBJ2-2; V gene: TRBV7-7; clone size: NA; CDR3 protein: CASSLDIPGELFF
J gene: TRBJ2-5; V gene: TRBV12-5; clone size: NA; CDR3 protein: CASGLRNSGVGQETQYF
J gene: TRBJ1-4; V gene: TRBV30; clone size: NA; CDR3 protein: CAWSYRQGPNEKLFF
J gene: TRBJ2-5; V gene: TRBV19; clone size: NA; CDR3 protein: CASSIRETQYF
J gene: TRBJ2-5; V gene: TRBV18; clone size: NA; CDR3 protein: CASSPGLLETQYF
J gene: TRBJ2-1; V gene: TRBV27; clone size: NA; CDR3 protein: CASSLSAPWGGYNEQFF
J gene: TRBJ2-2; V gene: TRBV28; clone size: NA; CDR3 protein: CASSRQGSGELFF
J gene: TRBJ1-4; V gene: TRBV10-3; clone size: NA; CDR3 protein: CAISGGFNEKLFF
J gene: TRBJ2-1; V gene: TRBV12-5; clone size: NA; CDR3 protein: CASGLLLAGARYNEQFF
J gene: TRBJ1-1; V gene: TRBV2; clone size: few; CDR3 protein: CASSVQGVNTEAFF
J gene: TRBJ2-1; V gene: TRBV27; clone size: NA; CDR3 protein: CASNDYGGNEQFF
J gene: TRBJ2-7; V gene: TRBV27; clone size: NA; CDR3 protein: CASRGVVGGPNEQYF
J gene: TRBJ2-1; V gene: TRBV6-5; clone size: NA; CDR3 protein: CASSASPSGHNEQFF
J gene: TRBJ2-2; V gene: TRBV18; clone size: NA; CDR3 protein: CASSPGSGGRGVGELFF
J gene: TRBJ2-2; V gene: TRBV7-2; clone size: NA; CDR3 protein: CASSSIPPGLGTGELFF
J gene: TRBJ2-2; V gene: TRBV2; clone size: NA; CDR3 protein: CASRTSGPGGELFF
J gene: TRBJ2-1; V gene: TRBV7-9; clone size: NA; CDR3 protein: CASSLTSGAYNEQFF
J gene: TRBJ2-5; V gene: TRBV20-1; clone size: NA; CDR3 protein: CSASSKETQYF
J gene: TRBJ2-5; V gene: TRBV5-4; clone size: NA; CDR3 protein: CASSLGAGEETQYF
J gene: TRBJ2-1; V gene: TRBV4-3; clone size: NA; CDR3 protein: CASSHRTSGNNEQFF
J gene: TRBJ2-1; V gene: TRBV7-2; clone size: NA; CDR3 protein: CASSVRGGASYNEQFF
J gene: TRBJ2-2; V gene: TRBV20-1; clone size: NA; CDR3 protein: CSARAPQGLFF
J gene: TRBJ1-2; V gene: TRBV10-2; clone size: NA; CDR3 protein: CASSVHSFHYGYTF
J gene: TRBJ1-2; V gene: TRBV2; clone size: NA; CDR3 protein: CASSVNRDYGYTF
J gene: TRBJ1-2; V gene: TRBV7-2; clone size: NA; CDR3 protein: CASSPRDRGKIGYTF
J gene: TRBJ1-4; V gene: TRBV5-6; clone size: few; CDR3 protein: CASSLSATRWEKLFF
J gene: TRBJ2-4; V gene: TRBV5-8; clone size: NA; CDR3 protein: CASSLERGTLAKNIQYF
J gene: TRBJ1-2; V gene: TRBV7-2; clone size: NA; CDR3 protein: CASSLTWTGRGGYTF
J gene: TRBJ2-2; V gene: TRBV2; clone size: NA; CDR3 protein: CASSEASGSVAGELFF
J gene: TRBJ1-1; V gene: TRBV5-6; clone size: NA; CDR3 protein: CASSLAGQGWSTEAFF
J gene: TRBJ2-7; V gene: TRBV4-2; clone size: NA; CDR3 protein: CASSQDRDFAYEQYF
J gene: TRBJ1-5; V gene: TRBV30; clone size: NA; CDR3 protein: CAWGQAGGQPQHF
J gene: TRBJ1-6; V gene: TRBV18; clone size: NA; CDR3 protein: CASSPDRISSSYNSPLHF
J gene: TRBJ2-3; V gene: TRBV7-3; clone size: NA; CDR3 protein: CASSTEASGGDTQYF
J gene: TRBJ2-3; V gene: TRBV2; clone size: NA; CDR3 protein: CASLRDRGEDTQYF
J gene: TRBJ1-3; V gene: TRBV4-3; clone size: NA; CDR3 protein: CASSQLGQQGNTIYF
J gene: TRBJ2-5; V gene: TRBV5-1; clone size: NA; CDR3 protein: CASAILVPQETQYF
J gene: TRBJ2-4; V gene: TRBV7-9; clone size: NA; CDR3 protein: CASSSGRAKNIQYF
J gene: TRBJ2-3; V gene: TRBV25-1; clone size: NA; CDR3 protein: CASSDRADTQYF
J gene: TRBJ2-3; V gene: TRBV7-6; clone size: NA; CDR3 protein: CASSLETGGADTQYF
J gene: TRBJ2-2; V gene: TRBV30; clone size: NA; CDR3 protein: CAWSWGAGELFF
J gene: NA; V gene: TRBV27; clone size: NA; CDR3 protein: CASSSGGDENSYEQYF
J gene: TRBJ1-6; V gene: TRBV30; clone size: NA; CDR3 protein: CASRLGSYNSPLHF
J gene: TRBJ2-7; V gene: TRBV7-2; clone size: NA; CDR3 protein: CASSPSRGPYEQYF